This T cell receptor beta chain was captured in a study of blood T cell repertoires in COVID-19. The wider study: Donors in the United States, Italy and Spain gave samples during acute or convalescent COVID-19. T cells, B-cell-depleted T cells, or PBMCs supplied cDNA or gDNA.

This CDR3 has 15 amino acids. Trimming shortened V by 4 bases and J by 1 base, and 14 bases separated the two germline ends. Germline CDR1 MGHRA, CDR2 YSYEKL. Authors' processing steps: Reference gene primers were amplified, and this amplification served to estimate nucleated cell counts. TCRdb's copy holds only in-frame clones and misses some; the assay was immunoSEQ multiplex PCR. The D gene and trimming were derived from the DNA, and the V and J assignments and clone size from that table. The top ten clones hold roughly an eighth of a sample with fewer than 450,000 clones, about nine tenths of them seen once. Patients from Seattle were sampled longitudinally, starting during active infection.

The rearrangement uses TRBV4-1 and TRBJ2-7, with a tentative D call TRBD1 (6 bases). Sequencing was carried out using peripheral blood. The clonotype originates from a woman aged 50 to 60 with COVID-19, enrolled during active disease. The CDR3 loop is CASSPGHALSYEQYF. The CDR3 coding sequence is TGCGCCAGCAGCCCGGGACACGCACTTTCCTACGAGCAGTACTTC.